This section outlines one T cell receptor (beta chain) sequence together with its context. This clone was seen a few times. Its antigen specificity is not known. Per-nucleotide qualities are absent, and no much larger clonotype sits a single base away. This entry comes from a study of OX40 agonist ivuxolimab in advanced cancers. For the study in its entirety: The costimulatory receptor OX40 (CD134) was targeted by ivuxolimab, a fully human IgG2 agonistic monoclonal antibody. The monotherapy dose-escalation portion (N of about 47 patients) of the phase I ivuxolimab trial is reported in the paper. Of the approximately 50 patients in dose escalation, 19 had hepatocellular carcinoma, some 15 had melanoma, 9 had renal cell carcinoma and 9 had head and neck cancer. A male proportion of 82.7% and a mean age of approximately 55 years, ranging from roughly 23 to 80, were recorded for the dose-escalation cohort. Three dose-escalation patients achieved partial responses, one with hepatocellular carcinoma and two with cutaneous melanoma. Patients were allowed to have had prior anti-PD-1, anti-PD-L1 or anti-CTLA-4 therapy, and roughly 40% of the dose-escalation patients had been treated with checkpoint inhibitors. The point of sequencing TCRbeta in the periphery was to test whether ivuxolimab changed TCR sequence diversity and drove clonal T-cell expansion. Intravenous ivuxolimab was administered to patients every 2 weeks at six dose levels: 0.01, 0.1, 0.3, 1.5, 3 and 10 mg/kg. Results and caveats for the whole study, not just this receptor: The antigen specificity of the peripheral T cells that underwent clonal expansion was not determined. At doses of 0.1 to 3.0 mg/kg, clonal expansion of both CD4+ and CD8+ blood T cells was observed from baseline to week 6. Low levels of normalized T-cell clonal expansion were also shown by some nonresponding patients. On average, CD8+ T cells showed more expanded clones than CD4+ T cells after ivuxolimab. In the 0.1-3.0 mg/kg groups, partial responders were among the patients with the lowest normalized peripheral clonal expansion, particularly in CD8+ T cells.

Genomic DNA was isolated from the sorted cells so that the TCRbeta CDR3 region could be sequenced. The immunoSEQ Assay was used for sequencing of TCRbeta CDR3 regions. The immuneACCESS repertoire file appears here via TCRdb, limited to in-frame rearrangements. These files lack a portion of the clones; in checked studies, under half of the deficit traces to unresolved V genes, and the cause of the others is not known. The sample table shows fewer than 70,000 clones, and around 85% are seen once. More than 0.55% of the sample goes to the ten largest clones. Measured from the cysteine to the phenylalanine, the CDR3 is 16 residues long. CDR3 DNA only is kept here, 48 bases in frame from base 1. CDR1 SEHNR and CDR2 FQNEAQ were looked up in the germline V gene (reference sequence). Trimming takes 1 base off V and 3 bases off J; junction bases not matched to a gene: 3. Patients with a history of autoimmune disease or receiving systemic immunosuppression were excluded from the trial. Peripheral blood for TCR sequencing was drawn from every dose cohort at baseline, at cycle 4 day 1 and at cycle 7 day 1. The samples were drawn from a first-in-human, open-label, multicenter phase I dose-escalation trial of ivuxolimab. Adults with locally advanced or metastatic melanoma, renal cell carcinoma, hepatocellular carcinoma or head and neck squamous cell carcinoma were enrolled in the trial. Before TCR sequencing, CD4+ and CD8+ T cells were separately sorted from peripheral blood.

The chain is made from TRBV7-9 and TRBJ2-3, and TRBD2 matches 11 of the central bases. The source of this sequence is an adult with an advanced solid tumor such as melanoma, head and neck, liver or kidney cancer. Sample: CD4+ or CD8+ T cells sorted from blood, taken in a trial of the OX40 agonist ivuxolimab. Read as DNA, the sequence is TGTGCCAGCAGCTTAGGACTAGCGGGATCAACAGATACGCAGTATTTT. Its amino acids are CASSLGLAGSTDTQYF.